These 4 T cell receptor beta chains originate from one sample sequenced in a study of CD8 T cells in Susac syndrome. With random hexamers, roughly 0.5 to 1 ug RNA was reverse transcribed. TCRdb re-analysed the immunoSEQ multiplex PCR reads in MiXCR, keeping a single row per CDR3 protein. The table has under 200,000 distinct CDR3 sequences, 85% to 95% seen once. Sequenced sample: CD4+ T cells from PBMCs. The receptors come from a human donor with Susac syndrome.

The genes are TRBV6-4 and TRBJ2-5; D is unclear. Germline V lookup: CDR1 MRHNA, CDR2 SNTAGT. Trimming removed 6 bases at V and 5 bases at J, with 10 bases between. The CDR3 runs to 12 residues. The CDR3 loop is CASSVEMETQYF. In nucleotides, the CDR3 is TGTGCCAGCAGCGTAGAGATGGAGACCCAGTACTTC.

The chain uses TRBV30 and TRBJ2-3; D remains ambiguous. V lost 0 bases and J lost 6, with 7 bases in between. Germline values: CDR1 GTSNPN, CDR2 SVGIG (reference sequence). This CDR3 has 12 amino acids. CDR3 bases: TGTGCCTGGAGTGTTCTGGTGGATACGCAGTATTTT. Residues: CAWSVLVDTQYF.

There are a few counts of this clonotype. The rearrangement links TRBV4-2 to TRBJ2-7, with 9 positions matching TRBD1. Unmatched junction bases numbered 4, after V lost 2 bases and J lost 2 bases. CDR3 size: 15 residues. CDR1 is LGHNA, CDR2 YNFKEQ, per germline. CDR3 sequence (DNA): TGTGCCAGCAGCCAAACCGGGACAGGGACCTACGAGCAGTACTTC. Translated: CASSQTGTGTYEQYF.

The chain uses TRBV7-9 and TRBJ1-2, with 8 bases that match TRBD1. V shed 4 bases, J shed 8 bases, and the junction held 9 bases outside the gene matches. Germline CDR1 is SEHNR and CDR2 is FQNEAQ (reference sequence). The CDR3 spans 14 residues. Here the CDR3 DNA reads TGTGCCAGCAGCTCCCCGGACAGGGCGGGAGGCTACACCTTC. It encodes CASSSPDRAGGYTF.